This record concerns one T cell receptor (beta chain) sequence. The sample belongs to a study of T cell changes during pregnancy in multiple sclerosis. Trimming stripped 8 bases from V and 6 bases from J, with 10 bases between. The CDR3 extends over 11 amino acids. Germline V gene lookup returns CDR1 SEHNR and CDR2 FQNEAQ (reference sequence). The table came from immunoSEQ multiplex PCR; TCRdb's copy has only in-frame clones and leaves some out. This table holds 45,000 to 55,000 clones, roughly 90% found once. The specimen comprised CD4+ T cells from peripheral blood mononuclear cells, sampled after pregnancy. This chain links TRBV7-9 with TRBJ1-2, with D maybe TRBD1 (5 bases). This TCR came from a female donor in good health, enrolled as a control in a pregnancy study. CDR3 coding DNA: TGTGCCAGCGAGCGGGGGAATGGCTACACCTTC. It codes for CASERGNGYTF. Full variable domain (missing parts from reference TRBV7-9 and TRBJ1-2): DTGVSQNPRHKITKRGQNVTFRCDPISEHNRLYWYRQTLGQGPEFLTYFQNEAQLEKSRLLSDRFSAERPKGSFSTLEIQRTEQGDSAMYLCASERGNGYTFGSGTRLTVV.